The present T cell receptor beta chain was sequenced within a study of breast tumors, draining lymph nodes, adjacent tissues. Study-level points and caveats: Tumor repertoires ranked between lymph nodes and nontumor tissue in diversity, with V and J gene preferences. That most tumor T cells come from lymph nodes remained unproven. Most tumor T cells seemingly derive from lymph node, then expand in tumor. Luminal-like breast cancer showed significantly higher tumor–nontumor repertoire similarity than basal-like.

This CDR3 has 14 amino acids. V dropped 0 bases and J dropped 5 bases, with 11 bases sitting between them. Germline CDR1 is SGHTS and CDR2 is YDEGEE. As regards this clonotype: Its antigen is as yet unknown.

MiXCR, applied by TCRdb to the multiplex PCR reads, yields one record per CDR3 protein. The table includes tens of thousands of distinct CDR3 sequences, approximately 22% detected once. The TCR originated in a female donor with breast cancer. Some clones in this sample may be carry-over from other donors' samples. The specimen was breast tumor tissue. This sequence joins TRBV5-8 and TRBJ1-1; the D gene is possibly TRBD1 (5 bases). CDR3 in DNA: TGTGCCAGCAGCTTGGACCCCGGGGGGACTGAAGCTTTCTTT. Translation gives CASSLDPGGTEAFF. The full variable domain, completed using reference TRBV5-8 and TRBJ1-1, is EAGVTQSPTHLIKTRGQQATLRCSPISGHTSVYWYQQALGLGLQFLLWYDEGEERNRGNFPPRFSGRQFPNYSSELNVNALELEDSALYLCASSLDPGGTEAFFGQGTRLTVV.